One sample yielded the 22 T cell receptor beta chains listed below, sequenced in a study of cytomegalovirus exposure and HLA in healthy donors. 13 Jbeta primers and 60 Vbeta primers were used for the PCR. TCRdb's copy holds only in-frame clones and misses some; the assay was immunoSEQ multiplex PCR. Of 150,000 to 200,000 clones listed, 75% to 90% are singletons. The specimen sequenced was PBMCs. The source of these receptors is a woman between 18 and 30 years old in good health and CMV-seronegative.

This sequence joins TRBV28 and TRBJ2-6; D is ambiguous. Per germline, CDR1 MDHEN and CDR2 SYDVKM. The ends were cut back, 6 bases at V and 1 base at J, with 7 bases in the middle. This CDR3 is built from 14 residues. The CDR3 DNA reads as TGTGCCAGCAGACAAGTATCTGGGGCCAACGTCCTGACTTTC. Translated, it gives CASRQVSGANVLTF.

This clone was counted at least ten times. V and J are TRBV6-1 and TRBJ2-2, with D possibly matching TRBD2 (7 bases). Per germline, CDR1 MNHNS and CDR2 SASEGT. The CDR3 runs to 15 residues. V was clipped by 4 bases and J by 7 bases, with 16 bases between them. CDR3 loop: CASSVATGGHGELFF. CDR3 nucleotide sequence: TGTGCCAGCAGTGTGGCGACGGGGGGCCACGGGGAGCTGTTTTTT.

The rearrangement joins TRBV27 to TRBJ1-2; 8 nucleotides align to TRBD1. The junction had 5 bases not matched to a gene; V was cut back by 5 bases and J by 3 bases. The CDR3 spans 14 residues. Germline V CDR1 and CDR2: MNHEY, SMNVEV (reference sequence). This CDR3 is CASSLRQGHYGYTF. CDR3 bases: TGTGCCAGCAGTCTTAGACAGGGGCACTATGGCTACACCTTC.

The genes are TRBV27 and TRBJ1-6, with TRBD1 matching over 9 bases. Trimming cost V 6 bases and J 10 bases; bases outside gene matches: 13. The CDR3 runs to 16 residues. From germline, CDR1 is MNHEY and CDR2 SMNVEV (reference sequence). Written as DNA, the CDR3 is TGTGCCAGCAGAGACAGGACAGGGGATATAGGGTCACCCCTCCACTTT. This sequence encodes CASRDRTGDIGSPLHF.

This clone has just one count. This chain links TRBV27 with TRBJ2-2; 9 positions agree with TRBD1. V lost 8 bases, J lost 7 bases, and 8 bases stayed unmatched. Germline assignment: CDR1 MNHEY and CDR2 SMNVEV (reference sequence). This CDR3 contains 14 residues. In nucleotides, the CDR3 is TGTGCCAGCCGCTCGGACAGGGGCGTCGGGGAGCTGTTTTTT. Translation: CASRSDRGVGELFF.

A word on this clone: This CDR3 is also generated by other DNA sequences in the sample. The genes are TRBV18 and TRBJ2-7; 7 bases line up with TRBD1. This CDR3 is 14 amino acids long. The germline gives CDR1 KGHSH, CDR2 LQKENI. The junction had 6 bases not matched to a gene; V was cut back by 6 bases and J by 1 base. The CDR3 sequence is CASSPGTDSYEQYF. CDR3 DNA: TGTGCCAGCTCGCCCGGGACAGATTCCTACGAGCAGTACTTC.

This clone was seen a few times. V usage is TRBV6-1 and J usage is TRBJ1-1; maybe TRBD1 (5 bases). Per the germline V gene, CDR1 is MNHNS and CDR2 is SASEGT. V lost 10 bases to trimming and J lost 5 bases, with 17 bases between them. This CDR3 is built from 13 residues. The CDR3 bases are TGTGCCACCGCCTCGGAGGAGGGGACTGAAGCTTTCTTT. It yields the protein CATASEEGTEAFF.

This chain connects TRBV6-5 to TRBJ1-4, with 8 bases matching TRBD1. Germline CDR1 and CDR2: MNHEY and SVGAGI. The CDR3 spans 13 residues. V was pared by 7 bases and J by 7 bases, with 5 bases of the junction left unmatched. Here the CDR3 DNA reads TGTGCCAGCACCCGACAGGGGCTTGAAAAACTGTTTTTT. Its protein product is CASTRQGLEKLFF.

As DNA, the CDR3 is TGCAGCGTTCCTAGTGGATCTGGGGCCAACGTCCTGACTTTC. It encodes CSVPSGSGANVLTF. J is TRBJ2-6 and V is TRBV29-1, with D unresolved. This CDR3 is built from 14 residues. Germline-derived CDR1 and CDR2 are SQVTM and ANQGSEA. V shed 5 bases and J shed 1 base, with 9 bases lying between them.

This sequence joins TRBV27 and TRBJ2-7, with 9 positions matching TRBD2. CDR3 length: 15 amino acids. The J segment lost 3 bases and the V segment lost 3 bases, leaving 6 bases of the junction unmatched. Germline CDR1 reads MNHEY; CDR2 reads SMNVEV (reference sequence). Here the CDR3 reads CASSFVAGEGYEQYF. CDR3 nucleotide sequence: TGTGCCAGCAGTTTTGTAGCGGGAGAGGGCTACGAGCAGTACTTC.

The chain carries TRBV27 and TRBJ2-5; 12 nucleotides agree with TRBD2. V lost 6 bases to trimming and J lost 0 bases; unmatched junction nucleotides: 8. The CDR3 contains 17 residues. Germline CDR1 MNHEY, CDR2 SMNVEV (reference sequence). The CDR3 reads CASRATSGSVYQETQYF. CDR3 nucleotides: TGTGCCAGCAGGGCGACTAGCGGGAGTGTCTACCAAGAGACCCAGTACTTC.

The chain is built from TRBV30 and TRBJ2-5; 7 nucleotides line up with TRBD2. The J call is in doubt because the DNA end fits TRBJ2-7 better. The germline V gene encodes CDR1 GTSNPN and CDR2 SVGIG (reference sequence). CDR3 size: 12 residues. The DNA of the CDR3 is TGTGCCTGGAAGCGGGACTTCTACGAGCAGTACTTC. Translated: CAWKRDFYEQYF.

V gene TRBV30 combines with J gene TRBJ2-3; maybe TRBD2 (6 bases). The CDR3 contains 17 residues. With 3 bases removed from V and 0 bases from J, the gap between germline ends came to 19 bases. Germline assignment: CDR1 GTSNPN and CDR2 SVGIG (reference sequence). CDR3: CAWRVIKTRWSTDTQYF. CDR3 sequence (DNA): TGTGCCTGGAGGGTAATCAAGACTAGGTGGAGCACAGATACGCAGTATTTT.

This clone was seen more than once but under ten times. The genes are TRBV28 and TRBJ2-7; TRBD2 matches 8 bases. Trimming removed 4 bases from V and 3 bases from J; junction bases left unmatched: 8. The germline V gene has CDR1 MDHEN and CDR2 SYDVKM. The CDR3 runs to 15 residues. The CDR3 DNA is TGTGCCAGCAGTTCCGCGGGGGGCCCTCACTACGAGCAGTACTTC. Its protein product is CASSSAGGPHYEQYF.

This sequence joins TRBV6-6 and TRBJ1-1; 9 bases line up with TRBD1. Trimming removed 2 bases from V and 5 bases from J; junction bases left unmatched: 6. CDR1 is MNHNY and CDR2 is SVGAGI in the germline V gene (reference sequence). The CDR3 has 15 amino acids. The CDR3 here is CASSYGTGGWTEAFF. The DNA for the CDR3 is TGTGCCAGCAGTTACGGCACAGGGGGCTGGACTGAAGCTTTCTTT.

The rearrangement joins TRBV9 to TRBJ1-3; 10 bases align to TRBD1. Per germline, CDR1 SGDLS and CDR2 YYNGEE. This CDR3 contains 19 residues. V lost 4 bases and J lost 2; bases outside the gene matches: 15. CDR3 in amino acids: CASSNKWTGGIGTGNTIYF. CDR3 DNA: TGTGCCAGCAGCAACAAATGGACAGGGGGGATAGGCACTGGAAACACCATATATTTT. The full variable domain, completed using reference TRBV9 and TRBJ1-3, is DSGVTQTPKHLITATGQRVTLRCSPRSGDLSVYWYQQSLDQGLQFLIQYYNGEERAKGNILERFSAQQFPDLHSELNLSSLELGDSALYFCASSNKWTGGIGTGNTIYFGEGSWLTVV.

The DNA of the CDR3 is TGTGCCAGCAGCCAAGAGTGGCGGGGCTCCTCCTACGAGCAGTACTTC. Translating gives CASSQEWRGSSYEQYF. The chain joins TRBV4-2 to TRBJ2-7; the D gene is possibly TRBD2 (6 bases). The CDR3 is 16 residues long. Per the germline V gene, CDR1 is LGHNA and CDR2 is YNFKEQ. V gave up 0 bases and J gave up 0 bases, with 12 bases separating them.

The chain joins TRBV4-1 to TRBJ1-5; D is perhaps TRBD1 (5 bases). This CDR3 has 17 residues. Per the germline V gene, CDR1 is MGHRA and CDR2 is YSYEKL. Trimming removed 1 base at V and 2 bases at J, with 15 bases between. The CDR3 sequence: CASSQVVGHGGNQPQHF. For the CDR3, the DNA is TGCGCCAGCAGCCAAGTTGTCGGACACGGCGGCAATCAGCCCCAGCATTTT.

CDR3 sequence reads: CASRRDRTNQPQHF. CDR3 in DNA: TGTGCCAGCAGACGGGACAGGACTAATCAGCCCCAGCATTTT. The genes are TRBV28 and TRBJ1-5; TRBD1 agrees at 8 bases. The CDR3 is 14 residues long. After removal of 6 bases from V and 4 bases from J, the junction contained 5 bases not matched to a gene. Per the germline V gene, CDR1 is MDHEN and CDR2 is SYDVKM.

The genes are TRBV29-1 and TRBJ2-5, with 10 bases fitting TRBD2. This CDR3 is built from 15 residues. Germline CDR1 SQVTM, CDR2 ANQGSEA. Trimming removed 3 bases from V and 5 bases from J; junction bases left unmatched: 9. CDR3 coding DNA: TGCAGCGTTGATTTACCTAGCGGGGGTAGGGAGACCCAGTACTTC. It yields the protein CSVDLPSGGRETQYF. Filled out from reference TRBV29-1 and TRBJ2-5, the complete variable domain reads SAVISQKPSRDICQRGTSLTIQCQVDSQVTMMFWYRQQPGQSLTLIATANQGSEATYESGFVIDKFPISRPNLTFSTLTVSNMSPEDSSIYLCSVDLPSGGRETQYFGPGTRLLVL.

The CDR3 spells CASSLAGGGQETQYF. In nucleotides, the CDR3 is TGCGCCAGCAGCTTGGCCGGGGGGGGGCAGGAGACCCAGTACTTC. The V and J genes are TRBV5-1 and TRBJ2-5, with TRBD2 matching 8 bases. Trimming took 0 bases from V and 5 from J; bases not matched to a gene: 6. The CDR3 runs to 15 residues. Germline values: CDR1 SGHRS, CDR2 YFSETQ.

This sequence joins TRBV18 and TRBJ2-1; TRBD1 might be the D (6 bases). Trimming took off 6 bases at V and 4 bases at J, with 10 bases between the two ends. CDR3 length equals 13 residues. Looked up from germline, CDR1 is KGHSH and CDR2 is LQKENI. The CDR3 region is CASSDSQYNEQFF. CDR3 coding DNA: TGTGCCAGCTCGGACAGTCAATACAATGAGCAGTTCTTC.